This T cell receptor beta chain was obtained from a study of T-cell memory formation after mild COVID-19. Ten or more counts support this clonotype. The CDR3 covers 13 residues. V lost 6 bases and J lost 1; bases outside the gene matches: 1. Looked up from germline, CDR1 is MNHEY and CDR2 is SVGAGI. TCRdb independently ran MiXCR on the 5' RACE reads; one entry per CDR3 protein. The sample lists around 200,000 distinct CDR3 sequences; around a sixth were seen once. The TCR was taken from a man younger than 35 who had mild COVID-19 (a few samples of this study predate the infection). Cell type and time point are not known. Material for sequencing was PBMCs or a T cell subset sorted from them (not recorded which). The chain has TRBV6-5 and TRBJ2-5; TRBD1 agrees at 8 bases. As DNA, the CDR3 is TGTGCCAGCAGGGGACAGGCCCAAGAGACCCAGTACTTC. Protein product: CASRGQAQETQYF.